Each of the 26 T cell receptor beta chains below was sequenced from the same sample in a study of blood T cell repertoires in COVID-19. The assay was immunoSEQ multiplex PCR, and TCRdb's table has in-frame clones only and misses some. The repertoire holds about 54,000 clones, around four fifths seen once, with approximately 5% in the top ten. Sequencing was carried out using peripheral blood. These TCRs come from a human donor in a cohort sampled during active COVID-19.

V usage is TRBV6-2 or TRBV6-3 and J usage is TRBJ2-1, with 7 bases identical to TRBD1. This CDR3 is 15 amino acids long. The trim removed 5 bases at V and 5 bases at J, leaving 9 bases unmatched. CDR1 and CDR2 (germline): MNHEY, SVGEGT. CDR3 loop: CASSPYPGTDNEQFF. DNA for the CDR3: TGTGCCAGCAGTCCCTACCCCGGGACAGACAATGAGCAGTTCTTC.

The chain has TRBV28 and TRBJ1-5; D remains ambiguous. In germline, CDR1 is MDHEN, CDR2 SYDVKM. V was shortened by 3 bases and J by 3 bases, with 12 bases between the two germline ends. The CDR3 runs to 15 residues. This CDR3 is CASSLRSPINQPQHF. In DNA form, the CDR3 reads TGTGCCAGCAGTTTGAGGTCCCCCATCAATCAGCCCCAGCATTTT.

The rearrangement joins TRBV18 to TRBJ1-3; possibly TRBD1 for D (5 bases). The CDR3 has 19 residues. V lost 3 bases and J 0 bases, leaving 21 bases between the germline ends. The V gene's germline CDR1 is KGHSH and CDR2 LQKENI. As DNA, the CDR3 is TGTGCCAGCTCACCCCAGACACGCGGGGGTTCACCCTCTGGAAACACCATATATTTT. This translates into CASSPQTRGGSPSGNTIYF.

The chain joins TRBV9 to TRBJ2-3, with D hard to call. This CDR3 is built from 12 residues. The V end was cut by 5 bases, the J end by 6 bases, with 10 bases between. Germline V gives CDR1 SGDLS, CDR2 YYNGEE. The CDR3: CASRDSRDTQYF. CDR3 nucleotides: TGTGCCAGCAGAGACTCTAGGGATACGCAGTATTTT.

The CDR3 DNA is TGTGCCAGCAGTGTACAGGCGATCTCTGGAAACACCATATATTTT. Translating gives CASSVQAISGNTIYF. The V call is TRBV2, the J call TRBJ1-3; weak D call: TRBD1 (5 bases). Germline V lookup: CDR1 SNHLY, CDR2 FYNNEI. The CDR3 is 15 amino acids. The V end lost 4 bases, the J end lost 0 bases, and 10 bases lay between the germline ends.

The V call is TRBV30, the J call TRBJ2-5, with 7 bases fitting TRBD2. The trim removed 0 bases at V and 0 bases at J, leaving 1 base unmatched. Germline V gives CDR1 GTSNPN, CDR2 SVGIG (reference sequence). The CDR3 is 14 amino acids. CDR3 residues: CAWSVGGDQETQYF. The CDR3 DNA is TGTGCCTGGAGTGTGGGGGGGGACCAAGAGACCCAGTACTTC. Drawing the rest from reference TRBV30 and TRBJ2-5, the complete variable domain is SQTIHQWPATLVQPVGSPLSLECTVEGTSNPNLYWYRQAAGRGLQLLFYSVGIGQISSEVPQNLSASRPQDRQFILSSKKLLLSDSGFYLCAWSVGGDQETQYFGPGTRLLVL.

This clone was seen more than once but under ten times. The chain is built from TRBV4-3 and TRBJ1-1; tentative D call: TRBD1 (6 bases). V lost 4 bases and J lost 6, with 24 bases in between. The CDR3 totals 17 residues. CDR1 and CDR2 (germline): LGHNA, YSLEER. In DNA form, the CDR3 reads TGCGCCAGCAGCCCAGGGGTACGGGTTTTGGGTGATGCTGAAGCTTTCTTT. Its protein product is CASSPGVRVLGDAEAFF.

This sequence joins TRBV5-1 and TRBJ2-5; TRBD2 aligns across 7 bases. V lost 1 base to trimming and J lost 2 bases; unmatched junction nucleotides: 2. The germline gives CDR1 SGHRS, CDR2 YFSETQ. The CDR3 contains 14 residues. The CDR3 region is CASSLTSVQETQYF. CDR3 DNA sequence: TGCGCCAGCAGCTTGACTAGCGTTCAAGAGACCCAGTACTTC. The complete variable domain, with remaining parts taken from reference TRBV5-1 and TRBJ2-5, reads KAGVTQTPRYLIKTRGQQVTLSCSPISGHRSVSWYQQTPGQGLQFLFEYFSETQRNKGNFPGRFSGRQFSNSRSEMNVSTLELGDSALYLCASSLTSVQETQYFGPGTRLLVL.

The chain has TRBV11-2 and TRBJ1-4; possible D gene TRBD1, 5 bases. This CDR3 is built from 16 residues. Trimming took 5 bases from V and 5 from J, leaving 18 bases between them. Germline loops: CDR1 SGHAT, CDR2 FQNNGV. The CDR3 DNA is TGTGCCAGCAGCGGAGGGTCGGGACGGGCGAATGAAAAACTGTTTTTT. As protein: CASSGGSGRANEKLFF.

The CDR3 region has the DNA TGTGCCAGCAGCTTAGAGAGGGGGGCCAACGTCCTGACTTTC. Translating it yields CASSLERGANVLTF. The chain recombines TRBV7-3 with TRBJ2-6; no reliable D call. CDR3 length: 14 amino acids. V was cut by 2 bases and J by 4 bases, with 6 bases left in between. Germline V CDR1 and CDR2: SGHTA, FQGTGA.

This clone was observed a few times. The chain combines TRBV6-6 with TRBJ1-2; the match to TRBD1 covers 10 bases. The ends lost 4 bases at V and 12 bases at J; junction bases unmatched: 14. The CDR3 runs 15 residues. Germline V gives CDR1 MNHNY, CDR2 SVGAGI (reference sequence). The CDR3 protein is CASSSQPRQGAIDTF. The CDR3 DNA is TGTGCCAGCAGTTCCCAACCCCGACAGGGGGCGATTGACACCTTC.

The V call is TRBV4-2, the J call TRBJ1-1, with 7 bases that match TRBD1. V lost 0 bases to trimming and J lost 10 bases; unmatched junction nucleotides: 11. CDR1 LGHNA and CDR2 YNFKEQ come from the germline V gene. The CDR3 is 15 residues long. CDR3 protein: CASSQDILLDRVAFF. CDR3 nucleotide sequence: TGTGCCAGCAGCCAAGACATTCTCCTCGACAGGGTAGCTTTCTTT.

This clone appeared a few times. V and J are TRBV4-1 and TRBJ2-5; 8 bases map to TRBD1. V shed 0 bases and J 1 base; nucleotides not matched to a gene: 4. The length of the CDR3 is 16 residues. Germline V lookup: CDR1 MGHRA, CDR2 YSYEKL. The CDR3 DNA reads TGCGCCAGCAGCCAAGAAGGGACAGGCCGCCAAGAGACCCAGTACTTC. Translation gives CASSQEGTGRQETQYF.

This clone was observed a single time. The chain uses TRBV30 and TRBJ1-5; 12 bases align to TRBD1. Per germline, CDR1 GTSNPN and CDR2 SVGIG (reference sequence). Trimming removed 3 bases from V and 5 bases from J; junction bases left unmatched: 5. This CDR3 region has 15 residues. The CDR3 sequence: CAWSPGQGAYQPQHF. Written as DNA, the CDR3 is TGTGCCTGGAGCCCGGGACAGGGGGCTTATCAGCCCCAGCATTTT.

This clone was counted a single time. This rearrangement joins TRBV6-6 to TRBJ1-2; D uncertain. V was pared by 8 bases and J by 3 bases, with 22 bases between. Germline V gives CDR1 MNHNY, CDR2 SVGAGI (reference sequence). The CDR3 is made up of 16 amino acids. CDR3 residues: CASGPYTLPPHYGYTF. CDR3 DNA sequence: TGTGCCAGCGGGCCCTATACATTACCGCCCCACTATGGCTACACCTTC.

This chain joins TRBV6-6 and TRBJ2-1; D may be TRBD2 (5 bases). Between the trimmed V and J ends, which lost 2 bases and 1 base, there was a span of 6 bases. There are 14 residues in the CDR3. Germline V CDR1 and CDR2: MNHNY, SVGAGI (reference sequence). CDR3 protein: CASSYRGSYNEQFF. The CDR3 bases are TGTGCCAGCAGTTACCGCGGGTCCTACAATGAGCAGTTCTTC.

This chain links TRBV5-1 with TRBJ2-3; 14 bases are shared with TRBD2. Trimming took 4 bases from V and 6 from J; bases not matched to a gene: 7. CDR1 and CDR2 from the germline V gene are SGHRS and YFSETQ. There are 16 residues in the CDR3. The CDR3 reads CASSEATSGGADTQYF. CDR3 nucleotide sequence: TGCGCCAGCAGCGAAGCGACTAGCGGGGGGGCGGATACGCAGTATTTT.

The CDR3 region is CASSLEFQWYGYTF. The DNA of the CDR3 is TGTGCCAGCAGCTTAGAGTTCCAGTGGTATGGCTACACCTTC. The chain links TRBV7-2 to TRBJ1-2; unclear D gene. The CDR3 length is 14 residues. V was shortened by 1 base and J by 5 bases, with 11 bases between the two germline ends. The V gene's germline CDR1 is SGHTA and CDR2 FQGNSA.

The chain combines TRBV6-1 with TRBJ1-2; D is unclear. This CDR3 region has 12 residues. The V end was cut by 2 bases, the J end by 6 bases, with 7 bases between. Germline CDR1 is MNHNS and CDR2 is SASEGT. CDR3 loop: CASSEYGNGYTF. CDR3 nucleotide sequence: TGTGCCAGCAGTGAATACGGGAATGGCTACACCTTC.

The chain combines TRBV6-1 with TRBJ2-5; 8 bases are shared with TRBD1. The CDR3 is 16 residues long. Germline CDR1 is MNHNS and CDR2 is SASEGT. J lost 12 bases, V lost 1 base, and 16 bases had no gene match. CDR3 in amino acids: CASSEGPGQGVGKKYF. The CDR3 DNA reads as TGTGCCAGCAGTGAAGGCCCCGGACAGGGCGTGGGGAAGAAGTACTTC.

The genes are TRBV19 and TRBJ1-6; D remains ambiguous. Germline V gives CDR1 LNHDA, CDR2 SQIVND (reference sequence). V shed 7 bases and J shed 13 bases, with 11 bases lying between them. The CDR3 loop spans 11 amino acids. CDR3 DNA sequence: TGTGCCAGTACCTCCGCCGGTCCCCTCCACTTT. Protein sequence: CASTSAGPLHF.

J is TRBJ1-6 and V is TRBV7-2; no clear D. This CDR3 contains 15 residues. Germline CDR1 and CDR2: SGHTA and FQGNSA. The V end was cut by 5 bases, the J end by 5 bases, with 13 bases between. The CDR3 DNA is TGTGCCAGCAGCCAACGAGGGTGGAATAATTCACCCCTCCACTTT. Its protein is CASSQRGWNNSPLHF.

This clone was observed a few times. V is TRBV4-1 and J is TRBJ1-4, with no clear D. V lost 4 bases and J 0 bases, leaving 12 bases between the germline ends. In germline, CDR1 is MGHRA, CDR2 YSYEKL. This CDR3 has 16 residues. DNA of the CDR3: TGCGCCAGCAGCCCCACCCCCAGTGCAACTAATGAAAAACTGTTTTTT. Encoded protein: CASSPTPSATNEKLFF.

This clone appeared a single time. The CDR3, as DNA: TGTGCCAGCAGCGTATGGAGCGGGGGCCCTCAAGAGACCCAGTACTTC. Its protein is CASSVWSGGPQETQYF. This chain connects TRBV9 to TRBJ2-5; 8 nucleotides line up with TRBD2. V gave up 1 base and J gave up 2 bases; unmatched junction bases: 7. CDR1 and CDR2 (germline): SGDLS, YYNGEE. CDR3 length equals 16 residues.

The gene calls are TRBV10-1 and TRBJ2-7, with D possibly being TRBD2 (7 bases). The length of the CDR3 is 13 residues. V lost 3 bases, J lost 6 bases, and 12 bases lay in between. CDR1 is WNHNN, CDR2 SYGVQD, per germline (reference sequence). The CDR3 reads CASSDGGLGEQYF. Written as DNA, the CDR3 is TGCGCCAGCAGTGACGGGGGGCTGGGCGAGCAGTACTTC.

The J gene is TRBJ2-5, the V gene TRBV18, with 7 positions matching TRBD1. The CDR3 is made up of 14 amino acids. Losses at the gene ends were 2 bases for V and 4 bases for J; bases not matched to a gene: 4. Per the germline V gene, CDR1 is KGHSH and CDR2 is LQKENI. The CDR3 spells CASSPKTGIETQYF. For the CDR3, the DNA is TGTGCCAGCTCACCAAAGACAGGGATAGAGACCCAGTACTTC.